Sequencing of this T cell receptor (beta chain) was carried out in a study of T cells in localized non-small cell lung cancer. General observations from the study: Owing to sequencing of a solitary tumor region, heterogeneity cannot be discounted. Blood T cell density predicted longer survival; adjacent-lung clonality, shorter. A median of 57 clones ranked among the top 100 in tumor appeared in adjacent lung.

CDR1 is MDHEN, CDR2 SYDVKM, per germline. V was shortened by 6 bases and J by 2 bases, with 10 bases between the two germline ends. The CDR3 runs 13 residues. As to this clone: The antigen remains undetermined.

Here immunoSEQ multiplex PCR was the method, and the copy in TCRdb shows in-frame clones only, minus some. The top ten clones hold 10% to 12% of a sample with fewer than 3,000 clones, over 30% of them seen once. This clonotype originated in a male donor at least 60 years old with stage II squamous cell lung carcinoma. The rearrangement joins TRBV28 to TRBJ1-2; tentatively, D is TRBD1 (6 bases). Specimen: lung tumor tissue, collected before any cancer treatment. CDR3 coding DNA: TGTGCCAGCAGCCCCGACAGGAACTATGGCTACACCTTC. Amino acid sequence: CASSPDRNYGYTF.